The 6 T cell receptor beta chains below all came from one sample that was sequenced in a study of Ad26.COV2.S vaccination and SARS-CoV-2 variants. Treatment reported: roughly 19 received Ad26.COV2.S at low or high dose, single or two shots; roughly 5 received placebo; per-sample allocation not given. Specimens were obtained on day 63 following the first vaccine or placebo injection. Sequencing was performed with immunoSEQ multiplex PCR; in TCRdb, only in-frame clones are kept and a portion is missing. The table shows 200,000 to 300,000 clones, with 87% occurring only once. The input for sequencing was peripheral blood, taken in a trial of Ad26.COV2.S vaccine versus placebo. All receptors derive from a person aged 18 to 59 who received the Ad26.COV2.S COVID-19 vaccine or a placebo.

V gene TRBV19 combines with J gene TRBJ1-4; no clear D. The CDR3 covers 15 residues. Trimming left V 4 bases short and J 1 base short, with 10 bases between. From germline, CDR1 is LNHDA and CDR2 SQIVND (reference sequence). CDR3 DNA: TGTGCCAGTAGTACGGGAGAGGGAACTAATGAAAAACTGTTTTTT. Translated: CASSTGEGTNEKLFF.

The chain links TRBV4-3 to TRBJ2-2; the match to TRBD2 covers 10 bases. The CDR3 spans 16 residues. Germline V gene sequence: CDR1 LGHNA, CDR2 YSLEER. The V segment lost 1 base and the J segment 7 bases; nucleotides outside the gene matches: 6. The CDR3 here is CASSQAGLAGVGELFF. CDR3 bases: TGCGCCAGCAGCCAAGCTGGCCTAGCGGGGGTCGGGGAGCTGTTTTTT.

The chain recombines TRBV4-3 with TRBJ1-2; D might be TRBD1 (5 bases). The CDR3 is made up of 15 amino acids. Trimming removed 1 base at V and 4 bases at J, with 13 bases between. CDR1 and CDR2 from the germline V gene are LGHNA and YSLEER. CDR3 sequence reads: CASSQGGGFFYGYTF. The CDR3 DNA is TGCGCCAGCAGCCAAGGCGGGGGATTCTTCTATGGCTACACCTTC.

The chain has TRBV5-4 and TRBJ2-5; possible D gene TRBD1, 6 bases. Trimming took off 4 bases at V and 1 base at J, with 11 bases between the two ends. The CDR3 contains 14 residues. Germline values: CDR1 SGHNT, CDR2 YYREEE (reference sequence). The CDR3: CASSDGTSQETQYF. The CDR3 DNA sequence: TGTGCCAGCAGCGATGGGACATCCCAAGAGACCCAGTACTTC.

V gene TRBV6-4 combines with J gene TRBJ2-2, with 12 bases aligning to TRBD1. In germline, CDR1 is MRHNA, CDR2 SNTAGT. The CDR3 contains 16 residues. Trimming cost V 6 bases and J 2 bases; bases outside gene matches: 4. CDR3 sequence: CASSVGQGANTGELFF. In DNA, the CDR3 is TGTGCCAGCAGCGTGGGACAGGGGGCTAACACCGGGGAGCTGTTTTTT.

This chain links TRBV2 with TRBJ2-5; weak D call: TRBD2 (6 bases). CDR3 length equals 12 residues. Germline V gene sequence: CDR1 SNHLY, CDR2 FYNNEI. V lost 7 bases and J 5 bases, leaving 11 bases between the germline ends. The CDR3 region has the DNA TGTGCCAGCAAAAGTGGGAGGGAGACCCAGTACTTC. Protein sequence: CASKSGRETQYF.